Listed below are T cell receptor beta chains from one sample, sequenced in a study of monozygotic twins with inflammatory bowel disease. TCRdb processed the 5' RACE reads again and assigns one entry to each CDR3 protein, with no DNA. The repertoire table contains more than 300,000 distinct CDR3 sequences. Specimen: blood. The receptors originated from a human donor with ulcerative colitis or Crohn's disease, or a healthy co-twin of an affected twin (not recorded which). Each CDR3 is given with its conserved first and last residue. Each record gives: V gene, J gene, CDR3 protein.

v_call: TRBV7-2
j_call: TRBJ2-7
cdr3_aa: CASSLRTSATYEQYF

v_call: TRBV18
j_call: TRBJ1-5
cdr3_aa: CASSPGTWNQPQHF

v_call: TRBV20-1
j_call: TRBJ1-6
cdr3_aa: CSAKTGSYNSPLHF

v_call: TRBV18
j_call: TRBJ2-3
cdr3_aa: CASSPQQGGVTDTQYF

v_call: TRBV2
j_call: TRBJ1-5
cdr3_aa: CASSWYSNQPQHF

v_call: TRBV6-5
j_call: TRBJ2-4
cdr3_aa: CASSYGSAGGLVAKNIQYF

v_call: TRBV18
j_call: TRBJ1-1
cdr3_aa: CASSPGPGRNTEAFF

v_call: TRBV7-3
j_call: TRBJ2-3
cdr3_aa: CASSSGTMGDTQYF

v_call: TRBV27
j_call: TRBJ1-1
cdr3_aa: CASSLYYRRLNTEAFF

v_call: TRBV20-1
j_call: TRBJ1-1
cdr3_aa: CSARDLWNTEAFF

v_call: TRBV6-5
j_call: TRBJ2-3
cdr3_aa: CASSYSSGRGGGTQYF

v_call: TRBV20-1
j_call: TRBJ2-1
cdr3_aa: CSASQIGLFSSYNEQFF

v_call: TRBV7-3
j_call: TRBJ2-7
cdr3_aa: CASSLDRGSGEQYF

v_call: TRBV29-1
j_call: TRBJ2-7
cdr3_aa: CSVEEWGTSGGAYEQYF

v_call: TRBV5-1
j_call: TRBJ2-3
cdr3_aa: CASSLEGGAPDTQYF

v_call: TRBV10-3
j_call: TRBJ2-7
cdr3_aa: CAISGTQGGYEQYF

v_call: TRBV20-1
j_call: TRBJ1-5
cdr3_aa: CSAIPYRNQPQHF

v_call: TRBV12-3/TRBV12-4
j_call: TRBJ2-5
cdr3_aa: CASSFLKQQPSF

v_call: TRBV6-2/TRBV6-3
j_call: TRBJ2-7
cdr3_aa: CASSYVRQGVSYEQYF

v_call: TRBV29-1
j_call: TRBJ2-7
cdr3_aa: CSVGARTGAYEQYF

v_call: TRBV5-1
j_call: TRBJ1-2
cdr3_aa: CASSLTRRGQGARNYGYTF

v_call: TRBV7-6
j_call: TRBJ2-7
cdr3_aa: CASSLIATGNSYEQYF

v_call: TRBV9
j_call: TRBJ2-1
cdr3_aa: CASSVGETGGVDEQFF

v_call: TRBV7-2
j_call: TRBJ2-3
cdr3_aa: CASSMTSGDRTDTQYF

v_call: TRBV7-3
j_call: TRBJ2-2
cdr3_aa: CASSSNYRDRNTGELFF

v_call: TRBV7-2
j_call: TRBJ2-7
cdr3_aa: CASSLESQRGQYF

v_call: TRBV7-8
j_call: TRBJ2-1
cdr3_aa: CASSYPYGINEQFF

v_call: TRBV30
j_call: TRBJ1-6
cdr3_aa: CAWSAETYSPLHF

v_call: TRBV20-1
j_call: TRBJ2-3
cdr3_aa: CSARYEPGLVDTQYF

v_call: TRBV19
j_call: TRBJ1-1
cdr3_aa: CASSILPGGRANTEAFF

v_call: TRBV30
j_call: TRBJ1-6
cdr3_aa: CAWGTGGHSPLHF

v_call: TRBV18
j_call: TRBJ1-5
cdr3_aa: CASSPGFRNQPQHF